A selection of T cell receptor beta chains follows, all from one sample in a study of siplizumab effects on memory and regulatory T cells. The table came from immunoSEQ multiplex PCR; TCRdb's copy has only in-frame clones and leaves some out. This sample has approximately 60,000 clones; around 96% occur once, and the top ten carry about 0.1%. The sequenced sample was naive CD8+ T cells sorted from blood. The receptors shown here come from a human donor in good health. The CDR3 runs from the conserved cysteine through the conserved F or W. D genes are given only for firm matches. Expanded clones are given a class, and other clones once, few, many or no size at all.

DNA: TGTGCCAGCAGTTTAGGGCGTGGGTGGGCCTCCTCCTACGAGCAGTACTTC
CDR3: CASSLGRGWASSYEQYF
V: TRBV27
J: TRBJ2-7
length: 17
D: NA
size: NA

DNA: TGTACCAGCAGCTTAGGACAGCACAATGAGCAGTTCTTC
CDR3: CTSSLGQHNEQFF
V: TRBV7-6
J: TRBJ2-1
length: 13
D: NA
size: NA

DNA: TGTGCCAGTAGTATCCTAGCGGGGGGCGAGACCCAGTACTTC
CDR3: CASSILAGGETQYF
V: TRBV19
J: TRBJ2-5
length: 14
D: TRBD2
size: NA

DNA: TGCGCCAGCAGCCAAGATCGTGGGGAATCTGAAGCTTTCTTT
CDR3: CASSQDRGESEAFF
V: TRBV4-1
J: TRBJ1-1
length: 14
D: NA
size: NA

DNA: TGTGCCAGCAGTTCAGGACAGGGGGCCCGTCAGCCCCAGCATTTT
CDR3: CASSSGQGARQPQHF
V: TRBV27
J: TRBJ1-5
length: 15
D: TRBD1
size: NA

DNA: TGCAGCGTTTCCGACCTGAACTCCGGGGAGCTGTTTTTT
CDR3: CSVSDLNSGELFF
V: TRBV29-1
J: TRBJ2-2
length: 13
D: NA
size: NA

DNA: TGTGCCAGCAGTTTCCCAGGGGATAATTCACCCCTCCACTTT
CDR3: CASSFPGDNSPLHF
V: TRBV27
J: TRBJ1-6
length: 14
D: NA
size: NA

DNA: TGTGCCAGCAGCTTGGAAGCGGGGGGGTACAATGAGCAGTTCTTC
CDR3: CASSLEAGGYNEQFF
V: TRBV5-4
J: TRBJ2-1
length: 15
D: TRBD2
size: NA

DNA: TGCAGCGTCGGCCCCGGGACAGGAGGTGGCTACACCTTC
CDR3: CSVGPGTGGGYTF
V: TRBV29-1
J: TRBJ1-2
length: 13
D: TRBD1
size: NA

DNA: TGTGCCACCCGGATCGACAGCCAAGAGACCCAGTACTTC
CDR3: CATRIDSQETQYF
V: TRBV15
J: TRBJ2-5
length: 13
D: NA
size: NA

DNA: TGTGCCAGCAGCCCGGAGGGCGCCTACTATGGCTACACCTTC
CDR3: CASSPEGAYYGYTF
V: TRBV5-4
J: TRBJ1-2
length: 14
D: NA
size: NA

DNA: TGTGCCAGCAGCTTAGTACCCCCCGGAGGTGAGCAGTTCTTC
CDR3: CASSLVPPGGEQFF
V: TRBV7-2
J: TRBJ2-1
length: 14
D: NA
size: NA

DNA: TGTGCCAGCACCGGGATGACAGGGGGCTTTAATGAGCAGTTCTTC
CDR3: CASTGMTGGFNEQFF
V: TRBV6-5
J: TRBJ2-1
length: 15
D: TRBD1
size: NA

DNA: TGTGCCAGCAGCCACTCTGGACAGGGGATTCAGCCCCAGCATTTT
CDR3: CASSHSGQGIQPQHF
V: TRBV16
J: TRBJ1-5
length: 15
D: TRBD1
size: NA

DNA: TGCGCCAGCAGCCATCTCCGGACAGGGGAAGGCTCCTATAATTCACCCCTCCACTTT
CDR3: CASSHLRTGEGSYNSPLHF
V: TRBV4-3
J: TRBJ1-6
length: 19
D: TRBD1
size: NA

DNA: TGTGCCAGCAGCTGGGACCAGGAGACCCAGTACTTC
CDR3: CASSWDQETQYF
V: TRBV5-6
J: TRBJ2-5
length: 12
D: NA
size: NA

DNA: TGCGCCAGCAGCCAAGATGCAGGAGATCAGCCCCAGCATTTT
CDR3: CASSQDAGDQPQHF
V: TRBV4-1
J: TRBJ1-5
length: 14
D: NA
size: NA

DNA: TGCGCCAGCAGTGAGTCCGACAGGGTTCCCTACGAGCAGTACTTC
CDR3: CASSESDRVPYEQYF
V: TRBV10-1
J: TRBJ2-7
length: 15
D: TRBD1
size: NA

DNA: TGTGCCAGCAACGAACAGGGGATGAACACTGAAGCTTTCTTT
CDR3: CASNEQGMNTEAFF
V: TRBV6-1
J: TRBJ1-1
length: 14
D: TRBD1
size: NA

DNA: TGTGCCAGCAGCTTAGGCAACGGATACCAGCCCCAGCATTTT
CDR3: CASSLGNGYQPQHF
V: TRBV13
J: TRBJ1-5
length: 14
D: NA
size: NA

DNA: TGTGCCAGCAGCTTAAAGTGGGGTTGGGACGGACGGAAACCACTCAATCAGCCCCAGCATTTT
CDR3: CASSLKWGWDGRKPLNQPQHF
V: TRBV7-3
J: TRBJ1-5
length: 21
D: NA
size: NA

DNA: TGCGCCAGTGGCTGGGGGGAGAGCACTGAAGCTTTCTTT
CDR3: CASGWGESTEAFF
V: TRBV4-1
J: TRBJ1-1
length: 13
D: NA
size: NA

DNA: TGTGCCAGCAAAGGGACAGGGAACACTGAAGCTTTCTTT
CDR3: CASKGTGNTEAFF
V: TRBV19
J: TRBJ1-1
length: 13
D: TRBD1
size: once

DNA: TGCGCCAGCAGCCATGATGGCGCTGTAGGTTCACCCCTCCACTTT
CDR3: CASSHDGAVGSPLHF
V: TRBV4-3
J: TRBJ1-6
length: 15
D: NA
size: NA

DNA: TGTGCCTGGTACAGGGGGGATAGCAATCAGCCCCAGCATTTT
CDR3: CAWYRGDSNQPQHF
V: TRBV30
J: TRBJ1-5
length: 14
D: TRBD1
size: NA

DNA: TGTGCCAGCAGCGTAGTTGGTAGCGGGGGGACCGGGGAGCTGTTTTTT
CDR3: CASSVVGSGGTGELFF
V: TRBV9
J: TRBJ2-2
length: 16
D: TRBD2
size: NA

DNA: TGTGCCAGCAGCGAGCCCCCACACTATGGCTACACCTTC
CDR3: CASSEPPHYGYTF
V: TRBV9
J: TRBJ1-2
length: 13
D: NA
size: NA

DNA: TGTGCCAGTAGTATAGGAGGACTAGCGGGCCTCTACGAGCAGTACTTC
CDR3: CASSIGGLAGLYEQYF
V: TRBV19
J: TRBJ2-7
length: 16
D: TRBD2
size: NA

DNA: TGTGCCAGCAGCTCGTTCTCTACAGATACCTACGAGCAGTACTTC
CDR3: CASSSFSTDTYEQYF
V: TRBV11-2
J: TRBJ2-7
length: 15
D: NA
size: NA

DNA: TGTGCCAGCTTCAGGGGGAATCAGCCCCAGCATTTT
CDR3: CASFRGNQPQHF
V: TRBV28
J: TRBJ1-5
length: 12
D: TRBD1
size: NA

DNA: TGTGCCAGTCGGGACAGCCATAATTCACCCCTCCACTTT
CDR3: CASRDSHNSPLHF
V: TRBV28
J: TRBJ1-6
length: 13
D: TRBD1
size: NA

DNA: TGTGCCAGCAGCGTAGAGGGTCGGGGGGTCAACGAGCAGTACTTC
CDR3: CASSVEGRGVNEQYF
V: TRBV9
J: TRBJ2-7
length: 15
D: TRBD2
size: NA

DNA: TGTGCCACCAGCAGAGATCATCTAGCGGGGGGCATGACTAGCACAGATACGCAGTATTTT
CDR3: CATSRDHLAGGMTSTDTQYF
V: TRBV15
J: TRBJ2-3
length: 20
D: TRBD2
size: NA

DNA: TGCGCCAGCAGCCAAGATCTGGGTAACAGTAACTATGGCTACACCTTC
CDR3: CASSQDLGNSNYGYTF
V: TRBV4-1
J: TRBJ1-2
length: 16
D: NA
size: NA

DNA: TGTGCCAGCAGCGTACTAGCGGGGGGGCTCAATGAGCAGTTCTTC
CDR3: CASSVLAGGLNEQFF
V: TRBV5-4
J: TRBJ2-1
length: 15
D: TRBD2
size: NA

DNA: TGTGCCAGCAGCGGGACAGGGCACTCCTACGAGCAGTACTTC
CDR3: CASSGTGHSYEQYF
V: TRBV25-1
J: TRBJ2-7
length: 14
D: TRBD1
size: NA

DNA: TGTGCCAGCTCACCCTCCCTCCAGCGGGTCTACAATGAGCAGTTCTTC
CDR3: CASSPSLQRVYNEQFF
V: TRBV18
J: TRBJ2-1
length: 16
D: NA
size: NA

DNA: TGTGCCAGCAGCCTTCTGATGTCGGCTTATAACTATGGCTACACCTTC
CDR3: CASSLLMSAYNYGYTF
V: TRBV7-2
J: TRBJ1-2
length: 16
D: NA
size: once

DNA: TGTGCCAGCAGCCAACGGGGTGCCTACGAGCAGTACTTC
CDR3: CASSQRGAYEQYF
V: TRBV7-8
J: TRBJ2-7
length: 13
D: NA
size: NA

DNA: TGTGCCAGCAGTTACCTCGCGACAGCTGATGGCTACACCTTC
CDR3: CASSYLATADGYTF
V: TRBV6-5
J: TRBJ1-2
length: 14
D: NA
size: NA